One sample yielded the 2 T cell receptor beta chains listed below, sequenced in a study of T cell responses to AZD1222 COVID-19 vaccine. Assay used: immunoSEQ multiplex PCR; TCRdb lists only in-frame clones, some missing. The table has about 75,000 clones, around 90% seen once. This specimen was peripheral blood, taken 28 days after the second AZD1222 dose. The receptor set was obtained from an adult who received the AZD1222 COVID-19 vaccine.

CDR3 sequence (DNA): TGTGCCAGCAGCTCCCAACCAGGGGGCCGTACCCCCCTCCACTTT. Encoded protein: CASSSQPGGRTPLHF. J is TRBJ1-6 and V is TRBV7-3; 8 bases are a match to TRBD1. This CDR3 contains 15 residues. V shed 4 bases and J 13 bases; nucleotides not matched to a gene: 12. Germline loops: CDR1 SGHTA, CDR2 FQGTGA.

This clone is a singleton in its sample. This chain joins TRBV7-2 and TRBJ1-1; tentatively, D is TRBD1 (5 bases). This CDR3 contains 14 residues. The V end was cut by 4 bases, the J end by 4 bases, with 13 bases between. Germline V gene data show CDR1 as SGHTA and CDR2 as FQGNSA. CDR3 coding DNA: TGTGCCAGCAGCTCATTGACAGTTAGCACTGAAGCTTTCTTT. Translated: CASSSLTVSTEAFF.